This T cell receptor beta chain was found in a study of CD8+CD57+ T cells in acquired aplastic anemia. As for the study in general: Quantities of DNA derived from sorted CD4+ and CD8+ cells averaged approximately 3 ug.

CDR3 length: 13 residues. Germline CDR1 LNHNV, CDR2 YYDKDF (reference sequence). Patients who underwent sequencing had shown CD8+CD57+ cell expansion by flow cytometry. All patients had severe acquired aplastic anemia. Patients had not yet gotten any therapy when their blood was taken for sampling. CDR3 and TCR beta VDJ profiling relied on genomic DNA as the template. TCRdb re-analysed the reads in MiXCR, keeping a single row per CDR3 protein. Of about 98,000 distinct CDR3 sequences listed, roughly two thirds are singletons. Overall study findings and caveats: In common between the patients and the controls were around 30 CD8+ CDR3 sequences.

Turning to this clonotype: Its antigen is as yet unknown. The junction does not match germline at one end; this may be a read error.

V is TRBV15 and J is TRBJ1-1; D not resolved. Sequences were obtained from sorted CD4+, CD8+, or CD8+CD57+ T cells (not recorded which) from PBMCs. This sequence was found in a human donor with aplastic anemia. For the CDR3, the DNA is TGTGCCACTCGAATCATGGGGAACACTGAACCTTTCTTT. It codes for CATRIMGNTEPFF. Complete variable domain (other parts from reference TRBV15 and TRBJ1-1): DAMVIQNPRYQVTQFGKPVTLSCSQTLNHNVMYWYQQKSSQAPKLLFHYYDKDFNNEADTPDNFQSRRPNTSFCFLDIRSPGLGDTAMYLCATRIMGNTEPFFGQGTRLTVV.